Each of the 21 T cell receptor beta chains below was sequenced from the same sample in a study of identical twins. From the 5' RACE reads, TCRdb called clonotypes with MiXCR, one entry per CDR3 protein. The table records about 100,000 distinct CDR3 sequences, 4.5% to 6.5% of them present only once. What was sequenced was memory T cells sorted from blood. The receptor set was obtained from a woman aged 45-59 years in good health.

This clonotype was counted ten times or more. This chain links TRBV5-1 with TRBJ2-7, with D possibly being TRBD2 (6 bases). V dropped 2 bases and J dropped 0 bases, with 6 bases sitting between them. Looked up from germline, CDR1 is SGHRS and CDR2 is YFSETQ. The CDR3 is made up of 13 amino acids. Written as DNA, the CDR3 is TGCGCCAGCAGCTTCGGGAGCTCCTACGAGCAGTACTTC. This gives the protein CASSFGSSYEQYF. Full variable domain (missing parts from reference TRBV5-1 and TRBJ2-7): KAGVTQTPRYLIKTRGQQVTLSCSPISGHRSVSWYQQTPGQGLQFLFEYFSETQRNKGNFPGRFSGRQFSNSRSEMNVSTLELGDSALYLCASSFGSSYEQYFGPGTRLTVT.

This clonotype was seen ten or more times. The V gene is TRBV9, the J gene TRBJ1-3; D is undetermined. Trimming took 0 bases from V and 7 from J, leaving 11 bases between them. Germline V CDR1 and CDR2: SGDLS, YYNGEE. The CDR3 covers 14 residues. CDR3 bases: TGTGCCAGCAGCGTAGACGCAGGCCGGAACACCATATATTTT. It specifies CASSVDAGRNTIYF. The full variable domain, in which reference TRBV9 and TRBJ1-3 provide the parts outside the CDR3, is DSGVTQTPKHLITATGQRVTLRCSPRSGDLSVYWYQQSLDQGLQFLIQYYNGEERAKGNILERFSAQQFPDLHSELNLSSLELGDSALYFCASSVDAGRNTIYFGEGSWLTVV.

This clonotype was seen many times. The conserved phenylalanine or tryptophan normally closing the CDR3 is absent here, so this likely arose from a read error. The DNA is left out, because the CDR3 cannot be placed on it with certainty; the CDR3 is given as TCRdb lists it. The chain carries TRBV5-1 and TRBJ2-7; the table's D call, TRBD1, has no DNA check behind it. From its first to its last residue, the CDR3 has 12 amino acids. Per the germline V gene, CDR1 is SGHRS and CDR2 is YFSETQ. CDR3 amino acids: CASSLAPGQGMY.

The table lists this clonotype with many counts. The J gene is TRBJ2-1, the V gene TRBV11-2, with no clear D. V lost 1 base and J lost 2, with 12 bases in between. CDR3 length equals 16 residues. Germline V gene lookup returns CDR1 SGHAT and CDR2 FQNNGV. CDR3 loop: CASSLGLLPPYNEQFF. The DNA for the CDR3 is TGTGCCAGCAGCTTAGGTCTTCTTCCTCCCTACAATGAGCAGTTCTTC.

The sample holds many counts of this clonotype. The gene calls are TRBV20-1 and TRBJ2-2; D call uncertain. V lost 3 bases to trimming and J lost 0 bases, with 11 bases between them. Germline V lookup: CDR1 DFQATT, CDR2 SNEGSKA (reference sequence). CDR3 length: 15 residues. CDR3 protein: CSASNLNSNTGELFF. The CDR3 DNA is TGCAGTGCTAGCAATCTGAACTCGAACACCGGGGAGCTGTTTTTT.

The chain combines TRBV11-2 with TRBJ2-7; TRBD2 matches 8 bases. With V trimmed by 5 bases and J by 2 bases, 14 bases remained unmatched. Germline CDR1 is SGHAT and CDR2 is FQNNGV. This CDR3 has 17 amino acids. For the CDR3, the DNA is TGTGCCAGCAGCGCCGGGGACCTACTAGCGGAAGCCTACGAGCAGTACGTC. Its protein product is CASSAGDLLAEAYEQYV.

This clonotype came up many times. The chain has TRBV7-9 and TRBJ2-1, with 8 bases lining up with TRBD1. J gave up 5 bases and V 5 bases, and 8 bases lay outside the gene matches. Germline CDR1 is SEHNR and CDR2 is FQNEAQ (reference sequence). The CDR3 is made up of 15 amino acids. CDR3 in amino acids: CASSHTPTGDNEQFF. DNA of the CDR3: TGTGCCAGCAGCCACACTCCGACAGGGGACAATGAGCAGTTCTTC.

There are many counts of this clonotype. The CDR3 DNA reads TGTGCCAGCAGACGGGACAGGCTCAACTATGGCTACACCTTC. Protein product: CASRRDRLNYGYTF. The chain joins TRBV5-6 to TRBJ1-2; the match to TRBD1 covers 8 bases. This CDR3 contains 14 residues. J gave up 2 bases and V 5 bases, and 5 bases lay outside the gene matches. Germline lookup yields CDR1 SGHDT and CDR2 YYEEEE.

This clonotype was recorded at least ten times. The chain recombines TRBV3-1 with TRBJ2-7, with D tentatively TRBD2 (6 bases). This CDR3 contains 13 residues. Trimming removed 5 bases at V and 4 bases at J, with 12 bases between. CDR1 LGHDT and CDR2 YNNKEL come from the germline V gene (reference sequence). CDR3 in DNA: TGTGCCAGCAGCGACGGGACTGCTTACGAGCAGTACTTC. Its translation: CASSDGTAYEQYF.

There are many counts of this clonotype. V is TRBV18 and J is TRBJ1-1; D possibly corresponds to TRBD1 (5 bases). V was cut by 3 bases and J by 1 base, with 12 bases left in between. The CDR3 extends over 15 amino acids. Germline values: CDR1 KGHSH, CDR2 LQKENI. CDR3 nucleotide sequence: TGTGCCAGCTCACCGGGGACCTTAAGGAACACTGAAGCTTTCTTT. Protein: CASSPGTLRNTEAFF.

This clonotype has ten or more counts. The chain couples TRBV19 to TRBJ2-3; 7 nucleotides line up with TRBD2. Losses at the gene ends were 5 bases for V and 7 bases for J; bases not matched to a gene: 6. Germline assignment: CDR1 LNHDA and CDR2 SQIVND (reference sequence). This CDR3 has 13 residues. CDR3 coding DNA: TGTGCCAGTAGTCGGGGAGGGGCGAATACGCAGTATTTT. This sequence encodes CASSRGGANTQYF.

This sequence joins TRBV12-3 or TRBV12-4 and TRBJ1-2; D is possibly TRBD1 (5 bases). This CDR3 spans 14 amino acids. V was shortened by 2 bases and J by 11 bases, with 18 bases between the two germline ends. This chain's CDR3 is CASSLSDRALIYTF. CDR3 nucleotide sequence: TGTGCCAGCAGTTTAAGTGACAGAGCCTTGATATACACCTTC.

This clonotype was picked up many times. V gene TRBV12-3 or TRBV12-4 combines with J gene TRBJ2-1; possibly TRBD2 for D (7 bases). Trimming shortened V by 7 bases and J by 8 bases, and 21 bases separated the two germline ends. This CDR3 spans 15 amino acids. DNA for the CDR3: TGTGCCAGCACCGAGGGGGGGACCGGGGTTGATGAGCAGTTCTTC. Translating it yields CASTEGGTGVDEQFF.

This clonotype has ten or more counts. The chain carries TRBV5-1 and TRBJ1-1; 10 nucleotides line up with TRBD1. CDR3 length equals 15 residues. With 4 bases clipped from V and 5 bases from J, the junction kept 8 bases outside the gene matches. Germline V gene lookup returns CDR1 SGHRS and CDR2 YFSETQ. The DNA for the CDR3 is TGCGCCAGCAGCCTCTCCGGACAGGGGGGGACTGAAGCTTTCTTT. Translating gives CASSLSGQGGTEAFF. Together with reference TRBV5-1 and TRBJ1-1, the CDR3 gives the full variable domain: KAGVTQTPRYLIKTRGQQVTLSCSPISGHRSVSWYQQTPGQGLQFLFEYFSETQRNKGNFPGRFSGRQFSNSRSEMNVSTLELGDSALYLCASSLSGQGGTEAFFGQGTRLTVV.

This clonotype occurred many times. The V and J genes are TRBV6-2 or TRBV6-3 and TRBJ1-1; 10 bases align to TRBD1. The CDR3 is made up of 17 amino acids. V gave up 3 bases and J gave up 5 bases; unmatched junction bases: 12. The V gene's germline CDR1 is MNHEY and CDR2 SVGEGT. The CDR3 here is CASSYPRDRGQRTEAFF. DNA of the CDR3: TGTGCCAGCAGTTATCCCCGTGACAGGGGGCAGAGAACTGAAGCTTTCTTT.

This clonotype came up a few times. The V gene is TRBV5-1, the J gene TRBJ2-4, with D possibly called TRBD1 or TRBD2 (5 bases each). CDR3 length equals 14 residues. V lost 4 bases to trimming and J lost 8 bases, with 16 bases between them. Germline assignment: CDR1 SGHRS and CDR2 YFSETQ. CDR3 DNA sequence: TGCGCCAGCAGCCTCGGGGCCCCCATGGACATTCAGTACTTC. It codes for CASSLGAPMDIQYF.

This clonotype was picked up many times. The V call is TRBV7-8, the J call TRBJ2-7; 7 positions agree with TRBD2. CDR3 length: 15 residues. Germline V CDR1 and CDR2: SGHVS, FQNEAQ. Trimming at V came to 5 bases and at J to 0 bases, leaving 7 bases not matched to a gene. The CDR3 loop reads CASSLTSLFSYEQYF. The CDR3 bases are TGTGCCAGCAGCCTGACTAGCCTGTTCTCCTACGAGCAGTACTTC.

This clonotype was picked up many times. The chain links TRBV5-1 to TRBJ2-2; 12 bases fit TRBD2. V was pared by 6 bases and J by 7 bases, with 10 bases of the junction left unmatched. The V gene's germline CDR1 is SGHRS and CDR2 YFSETQ. The CDR3 spans 16 residues. CDR3 loop: CASTPSGRAANGELFF. The DNA for the CDR3 is TGCGCCAGCACACCTAGCGGGAGGGCCGCGAACGGGGAGCTGTTTTTT.

This clonotype was seen many times. The V call is TRBV3-1, the J call TRBJ2-5; 11 bases are a match to TRBD2. Germline V gene lookup returns CDR1 LGHDT and CDR2 YNNKEL (reference sequence). The CDR3 loop spans 16 amino acids. The V segment lost 3 bases and the J segment 2 bases; nucleotides outside the gene matches: 5. CDR3 bases: TGTGCCAGCAGCCATCCCGGGACTAGCGGTCAAGAGACCCAGTACTTC. Protein: CASSHPGTSGQETQYF.

This clonotype was detected ten times or more. The gene calls are TRBV5-1 and TRBJ1-1, with 7 nucleotides matching TRBD1. Losses at the gene ends were 6 bases for V and 4 bases for J; bases not matched to a gene: 9. There are 14 residues in the CDR3. Germline V CDR1 and CDR2: SGHRS, YFSETQ. The CDR3 here is CASMIGGATTEAFF. The CDR3 bases are TGCGCCAGCATGATAGGGGGCGCGACCACTGAAGCTTTCTTT.

This clonotype appeared many times. This CDR3 reads CASSKTSRHEQYF. The CDR3 DNA reads as TGTGCCAGCAGCAAGACTAGCAGGCACGAGCAGTACTTC. The rearrangement links TRBV12-3 or TRBV12-4 to TRBJ2-7; TRBD2 matches at 7 bases. The CDR3 runs to 13 residues. V lost 6 bases to trimming and J lost 5 bases; unmatched junction nucleotides: 7.